This T cell receptor beta chain is drawn from a study of T cell repertoires in cytomegalovirus infection. This CDR3 region has 15 residues. V was pared by 5 bases and J by 0 bases, with 11 bases between. The V gene's germline CDR1 is LNHDA and CDR2 SQIVND (reference sequence). TCRdb independently ran MiXCR on the reads; one entry per CDR3 protein. The sample lists 65,000 to 90,000 distinct CDR3 sequences, under 4.5% occurring once. This clonotype showed up many times. The sample taken for sequencing was PBMCs. The origin of this receptor is a human donor in good health (CMV status not recorded). Some clones in this sample may be carry-over from other donors' samples. The chain links TRBV19 to TRBJ2-1, with D perhaps TRBD2 (6 bases). The CDR3 loop is CASSFGGSSYNEQFF. Here the CDR3 DNA reads TGTGCCAGTAGTTTTGGAGGGAGCTCCTACAATGAGCAGTTCTTC. The variable domain in full, completed from reference TRBV19 and TRBJ2-1, reads DGGITQSPKYLFRKEGQNVTLSCEQNLNHDAMYWYRQDPGQGLRLIYYSQIVNDFQKGDIAEGYSVSREKKESFPLTVTSAQKNPTAFYLCASSFGGSSYNEQFFGPGTRLTVL.